This TCR beta chain was sequenced for a study of human T cells and chemical hapten exposure. Study background: Alopecia areata, totalis or universalis was found in mostly female patients.

Time point meaning: patch test 2, 6 weeks after DPC sensitization. Treatment in this sample: therapeutic diphenylcyclopropenone sensitization with weekly scalp DPC. What the library attached to individual cDNA molecules were unique molecular identifiers. TCRdb reprocessed the RACE reads with MiXCR, giving one entry per CDR3 protein. The sample records roughly 96,000 distinct CDR3 sequences, 7% to 10% being singletons. From germline, CDR1 is KGHSH and CDR2 LQKENI. CDR3 length: 15 residues. V trimming: 2 bases; J trimming: 2 bases; junction bases outside the gene matches: 6. This clonotype has ten or more counts.

The receptor comes from a woman aged 40 to 50 with alopecia areata. Some clones in this sample may be carry-over from other donors' samples. The genes are TRBV18 and TRBJ2-7, with TRBD2 matching 7 bases. Material: whole blood, obtained in connection with sensitization to the hapten diphenylcyclopropenone (DPC). CDR3 nucleotide sequence: TGTGCCAGCTCACCATCCGGGGGGAGGACCTACGAGCAGTACTTC. Its translation is CASSPSGGRTYEQYF.